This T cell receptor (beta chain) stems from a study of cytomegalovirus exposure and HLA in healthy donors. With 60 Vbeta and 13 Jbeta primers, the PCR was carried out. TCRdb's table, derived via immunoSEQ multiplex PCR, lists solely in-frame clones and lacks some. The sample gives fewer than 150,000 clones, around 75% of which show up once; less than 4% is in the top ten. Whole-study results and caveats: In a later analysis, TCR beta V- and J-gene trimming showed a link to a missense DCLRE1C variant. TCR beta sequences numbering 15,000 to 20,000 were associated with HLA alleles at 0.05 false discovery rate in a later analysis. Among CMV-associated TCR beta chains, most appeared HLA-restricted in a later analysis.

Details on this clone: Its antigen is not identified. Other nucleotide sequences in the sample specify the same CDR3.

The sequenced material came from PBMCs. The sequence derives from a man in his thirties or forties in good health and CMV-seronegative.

The CDR3 spells CAWSTGNYEQYF. For the CDR3, the DNA is TGTGCCTGGAGTACAGGGAACTACGAGCAGTACTTC. The chain uses TRBV30 and TRBJ2-7, with a weak D call TRBD1 (6 bases). Germline V gives CDR1 GTSNPN, CDR2 SVGIG (reference sequence). The ends were cut back, 2 bases at V and 3 bases at J, with 8 bases in the middle. The CDR3 sequence is 12 residues long.